The 21 T cell receptor beta chains given below trace back to one sample, sequenced in a study of shared clonotypes between healthy human individuals. Sequencing was performed with immunoSEQ multiplex PCR; in TCRdb, only in-frame clones are kept and a portion is missing. The repertoire holds some 2,000,000 clones, with approximately 96% as singletons. Sequencing was carried out using naive CD4+ T cells sorted from blood. Subset in this sample: CD45RA+ positively selected. These receptors were obtained from a man aged 18 to 30 in good health.

A remark on this clone: Other DNA sequences from this sample encode an identical CDR3 as well. DNA of the CDR3: TGTGCCAGCAGCTTAGTAGGTTACTACAATGAGCAGTTCTTC. Encoded protein: CASSLVGYYNEQFF. The rearrangement uses TRBV7-8 and TRBJ2-1; D not resolved. Germline assignment: CDR1 SGHVS and CDR2 FQNEAQ. Trimming pared 1 base from V and 3 bases from J, leaving 7 bases between. This CDR3 has 14 residues.

CDR3 amino acids: CATQGTTEAFF. The CDR3 DNA sequence: TGCGCCACCCAGGGTACCACTGAAGCTTTCTTT. The chain employs TRBV10-2 and TRBJ1-1; tentatively, D is TRBD1 (5 bases). The CDR3 sequence is 11 residues long. Germline CDR1 reads WSHSY; CDR2 reads SAAADI. Trimming shortened V by 10 bases and J by 4 bases, and 10 bases separated the two germline ends.

The rearrangement joins TRBV7-9 to TRBJ1-5; D ambiguous. Germline V gene sequence: CDR1 SEHNR, CDR2 FQNEAQ (reference sequence). Deletions cut 3 bases from V and 11 bases from J, with 14 bases between. CDR3 length: 13 residues. The CDR3 DNA sequence: TGTGCCAGCAGCTTGCTCGGTGATTGGGCCCAGCATTTT. Protein sequence: CASSLLGDWAQHF. Based on the CDR3 plus reference TRBV7-9 and TRBJ1-5, the full variable domain is DTGVSQNPRHKITKRGQNVTFRCDPISEHNRLYWYRQTLGQGPEFLTYFQNEAQLEKSRLLSDRFSAERPKGSFSTLEIQRTEQGDSAMYLCASSLLGDWAQHFGDGTRLSIL.

J is TRBJ2-7 and V is TRBV18; TRBD1 is a possible D gene (6 bases). Trimming removed 4 bases from V and 5 bases from J, with 15 bases in between. Germline V lookup: CDR1 KGHSH, CDR2 LQKENI. There are 14 residues in the CDR3. CDR3 loop: CASSLSTGPNEQYF. In DNA, the CDR3 is TGTGCCAGCTCACTAAGTACAGGGCCCAACGAGCAGTACTTC. The full variable domain, completed using reference TRBV18 and TRBJ2-7, is NAGVMQNPRHLVRRRGQEARLRCSPMKGHSHVYWYRQLPEEGLKFMVYLQKENIIDESGMPKERFSAEFPKEGPSILRIQQVVRGDSAAYFCASSLSTGPNEQYFGPGTRLTVT.

This clone was seen a single time. The chain has TRBV6-6 and TRBJ2-7; the D gene is possibly TRBD2 (6 bases). The V end lost 6 bases, the J end lost 2 bases, and 11 bases lay between the germline ends. The CDR3 consists of 13 residues. The V gene's germline CDR1 is MNHNY and CDR2 SVGAGI (reference sequence). CDR3 sequence: CASREGGTYEQYF. The DNA for the CDR3 is TGTGCCAGCAGGGAGGGCGGAACCTACGAGCAGTACTTC.

The chain recombines TRBV30 with TRBJ1-6, with D unresolved. The V gene lost 4 bases and the J gene lost 5 bases, with 12 bases spanning the gap. Germline values: CDR1 GTSNPN, CDR2 SVGIG (reference sequence). The CDR3 spans 14 residues. The CDR3: CAWTSGGDNSPLHF. DNA for the CDR3: TGTGCCTGGACCTCCGGTGGAGATAATTCACCCCTCCACTTT.

CDR3 sequence: CASSPPHRDRGSEQYF. The CDR3 coding sequence is TGTGCCAGCTCACCACCTCACCGGGACAGGGGATCCGAGCAGTACTTC. The chain combines TRBV18 with TRBJ2-7; 10 bases line up with TRBD1. Germline V gene sequence: CDR1 KGHSH, CDR2 LQKENI. The length of the CDR3 is 16 residues. The V and J ends lost 0 bases and 6 bases, in that order; junction bases with no gene match: 8.

The rearrangement joins TRBV2 to TRBJ1-1; D gene uncertain. V lost 6 bases, J lost 8 bases, and 16 bases lay in between. Germline CDR1 is SNHLY and CDR2 is FYNNEI. The CDR3 covers 13 residues. The CDR3 reads CASRKQTLTEAFF. CDR3 bases: TGTGCCAGCAGAAAGCAAACCCTAACGGAAGCTTTCTTT. Using reference TRBV2 and TRBJ1-1 for the parts outside the CDR3, the full variable domain is EPEVTQTPSHQVTQMGQEVILRCVPISNHLYFYWYRQILGQKVEFLVSFYNNEISEKSEIFDDQFSVERPDGSNFTLKIRSTKLEDSAMYFCASRKQTLTEAFFGQGTRLTVV.

V is TRBV7-2 and J is TRBJ2-7; D gene ambiguous. V was trimmed by 1 base and J by 3 bases, leaving 10 bases between them. CDR1 SGHTA and CDR2 FQGNSA come from the germline V gene. The CDR3 runs to 14 residues. CDR3 loop: CASSLGALVYEQYF. Written as DNA, the CDR3 is TGTGCCAGCAGCTTAGGGGCCCTAGTCTACGAGCAGTACTTC.

The chain links TRBV7-2 to TRBJ2-4; D not certain. Trimming removed 5 bases from V and 9 bases from J, with 20 bases in between. CDR1 is SGHTA and CDR2 is FQGNSA in the germline V gene. This CDR3 has 15 amino acids. The CDR3 DNA reads as TGTGCCAGCAGCCCAACCGGGCCAATAGTTAGCATTCAGTACTTC. Its protein is CASSPTGPIVSIQYF.

The V call is TRBV7-2, the J call TRBJ2-5; TRBD1 agrees at 8 bases. Germline V CDR1 and CDR2: SGHTA, FQGNSA. V lost 3 bases and J lost 5; bases outside the gene matches: 5. The CDR3 is made up of 14 amino acids. CDR3 bases: TGTGCCAGCAGCTTGGACAGGGTGAGGGAGACCCAGTACTTC. It is translated as CASSLDRVRETQYF.

The chain is built from TRBV6-1 and TRBJ1-2; 7 bases fit TRBD1. V shed 6 bases, J shed 1 base, and the junction held 8 bases outside the gene matches. The CDR3 runs to 15 residues. Germline V gene data show CDR1 as MNHNS and CDR2 as SASEGT. Here the CDR3 DNA reads TGTGCCAGCAGCCCTTCGGGACAGATTAACTATGGCTACACCTTC. Protein sequence: CASSPSGQINYGYTF.

The chain carries TRBV11-3 and TRBJ2-7; 13 bases are a match to TRBD2. V shed 4 bases, J shed 4 bases, and the junction held 7 bases outside the gene matches. Germline loops: CDR1 SGHNT, CDR2 YENEEA. CDR3 length: 16 amino acids. CDR3 nucleotides: TGTGCCAGCAGCTCTGGGACTAGCGGGGAGTTTTACGAGCAGTACTTC. Translating it yields CASSSGTSGEFYEQYF.

In its sample, this clone was seen once. Different DNA sequences within this sample yield the same CDR3. J is TRBJ1-5 and V is TRBV19, with D possibly being TRBD1 (5 bases). Germline V gene lookup returns CDR1 LNHDA and CDR2 SQIVND (reference sequence). This CDR3 is 15 amino acids long. V was shortened by 2 bases and J by 2 bases, with 10 bases between the two germline ends. CDR3 coding DNA: TGTGCCAGTAGTATACAGGGAACGGGCAATCAGCCCCAGCATTTT. Protein product: CASSIQGTGNQPQHF.

The chain joins TRBV6-5 to TRBJ2-1; 8 nucleotides line up with TRBD2. Germline V gene lookup returns CDR1 MNHEY and CDR2 SVGAGI. Trimming at V came to 2 bases and at J to 10 bases, leaving 4 bases not matched to a gene. The CDR3 is made up of 13 amino acids. The CDR3 region is CASSYGLAREQFF. In nucleotides, the CDR3 is TGTGCCAGCAGTTACGGACTAGCTCGGGAGCAGTTCTTC.

The J gene is TRBJ2-7, the V gene TRBV5-4, with D hard to call. This CDR3 has 14 amino acids. Germline-derived CDR1 and CDR2 are SGHNT and YYREEE (reference sequence). The ends were cut back, 6 bases at V and 3 bases at J, with 16 bases in the middle. The CDR3 spells CASTQDLDRYEQYF. CDR3 nucleotide sequence: TGTGCCAGCACCCAAGACTTGGACCGCTACGAGCAGTACTTC.

The rearrangement uses TRBV5-1 and TRBJ2-2; tentatively, D is TRBD1 (5 bases). Germline lookup yields CDR1 SGHRS and CDR2 YFSETQ. V lost 4 bases and J lost 6, with 19 bases in between. This CDR3 comprises 16 residues. CDR3 protein: CASSPRPGRSPGELFF. DNA for the CDR3: TGCGCCAGCAGCCCCCGGCCAGGGCGATCTCCCGGGGAGCTGTTTTTT.

The rearrangement links TRBV5-1 to TRBJ2-5, with 11 bases lining up with TRBD1. The V gene end was trimmed by 4 bases and the J gene end by 5 bases; junction bases not matched to a gene: 10. Per germline, CDR1 SGHRS and CDR2 YFSETQ. The CDR3 has 16 amino acids. The CDR3 DNA reads as TGCGCCAGCAGCCTGGAGGGACAGGGGGTTTCGGAGACCCAGTACTTC. Protein sequence: CASSLEGQGVSETQYF.

About this clone: Other nucleotide sequences in the sample specify the same CDR3. The chain links TRBV6-1 to TRBJ1-3; D gene uncertain. V was pared by 3 bases and J by 0 bases, with 9 bases between. Per the germline V gene, CDR1 is MNHNS and CDR2 is SASEGT. The CDR3 is made up of 15 amino acids. DNA of the CDR3: TGTGCCAGCAGTGATGGTCCGAACTCTGGAAACACCATATATTTT. Residues: CASSDGPNSGNTIYF.

V is TRBV5-8 and J is TRBJ2-7, with TRBD1 matching over 9 bases. The germline V gene has CDR1 SGHTS and CDR2 YDEGEE. The V and J ends lost 4 bases and 4 bases, in that order; junction bases with no gene match: 3. The CDR3 totals 13 residues. Here the CDR3 reads CASSGGQGYEQYF. The CDR3 DNA follows: TGTGCCAGCAGCGGGGGACAGGGTTACGAGCAGTACTTC.

The rearrangement uses TRBV6-5 and TRBJ1-2; maybe TRBD1 (5 bases). This CDR3 has 15 amino acids. Looked up from germline, CDR1 is MNHEY and CDR2 is SVGAGI. Trimming stripped 2 bases from V and 4 bases from J, with 14 bases between. The CDR3 DNA follows: TGTGCCAGCAGTTACCCGGGGAGGGGCATCTATGGCTACACCTTC. It is translated as CASSYPGRGIYGYTF.